The table lists the clone carrying this TCR beta chain with a few counts. Antigen unknown. This may stem from a read error, because a much larger clone lies one nucleotide away. CDR3 length equals 13 residues. Deletions cut 0 bases from V and 13 bases from J, with 16 bases between. The germline V gene encodes CDR1 DFQATT and CDR2 SNEGSKA (reference sequence). The source of the sample is a study of blood T cells in healthy people across ages. Overall study findings and caveats: Diversity figures based on one million T cells were deemed too low.

The second PCR ran about 6 to 12 cycles with a sample-barcoded 5' primer and J-beta primers. Each CDR3 protein gets one entry after TCRdb re-called the 5' RACE reads with MiXCR. The repertoire holds some 640,000 distinct CDR3 sequences, with approximately 30% as singletons. The specimen was blood. The V gene is TRBV20-1, the J gene TRBJ2-1, with no clear D. The sequence derives from a woman aged 80 or over in good health. CDR3: CSARDTKGETQFF. Written as DNA, the CDR3 is TGCAGTGCTAGAGATACCAAAGGAGAGACCCAGTTCTTC.